One and the same sample provided the 28 T cell receptor beta chains below, sequenced in a study of human CD4 T cells and Enterobacteriaceae. Method: immunoSEQ multiplex PCR; TCRdb's copy keeps in-frame clones and lacks some. The table lists approximately 1,200 clones, around 35% of them singletons. CFSE-low CD25+ ICOS+ proliferating activated T cells were FACS-sorted after roughly 6-7 days. Memory CD4+ T cells were CFSE-labeled and cultured 2:1 with antigen-pulsed autologous monocytes. All CD4+ cells other than CD45RA+CCR7+CD95- naive cells were sorted as memory, over 95% pure. Material for sequencing was bacteria-reactive CD4+ T cells grown in culture. Subset here: CFSE-low proliferating memory CD4 T cells sorted after in vitro stimulation with a heat-inactivated bacterium or M. tuberculosis lysate. These receptors all stem from a human donor in good health.

This clone is termed large. CDR3 sequence (DNA): TGTGCCAGCAGTGAACAGGGCAATCAGCCCCAGCATTTT. This gives the protein CASSEQGNQPQHF. The gene calls are TRBV2 and TRBJ1-5; no clear D. There are 13 residues in the CDR3. Germline V gene sequence: CDR1 SNHLY, CDR2 FYNNEI. Trimming removed 2 bases from V and 2 bases from J, with 4 bases in between.

The chain carries TRBV7-2 and TRBJ2-2; D is unresolved. Germline V gene lookup returns CDR1 SGHTA and CDR2 FQGNSA. The CDR3 spans 14 residues. The V end lost 1 base, the J end lost 7 bases, and 10 bases lay between the germline ends. This CDR3 reads CASSLVRAHGELFF. CDR3 coding DNA: TGTGCCAGCAGCTTAGTACGGGCGCACGGGGAGCTGTTTTTT.

Comment on this clone: The junction and the germline gene differ at one end; a read error may be behind it. For the CDR3, the DNA is TGCGCCAGCAGTGACGGGAACACCGGGGAGCTGTTTTTT. It is translated as CASSDGNTGELFF. The chain links TRBV27 to TRBJ2-2; D is ambiguous. The length of the CDR3 is 13 residues. Germline assignment: CDR1 MNHEY and CDR2 SMNVEV (reference sequence).

This sequence joins TRBV9 and TRBJ2-3; unclear D gene. Germline CDR1 is SGDLS and CDR2 is YYNGEE. The CDR3 runs 14 residues. Trimming stripped 1 base from V and 0 bases from J, with 6 bases between. The CDR3 here is CASSVQPSTDTQYF. The DNA of the CDR3 is TGTGCCAGCAGCGTACAACCTAGCACAGATACGCAGTATTTT.

The chain is built from TRBV29-1 and TRBJ2-1; the D is unclear. Germline loops: CDR1 SQVTM, CDR2 ANQGSEA. The V gene lost 4 bases and the J gene lost 6 bases, with 10 bases spanning the gap. CDR3 size: 12 residues. In nucleotides, the CDR3 is TGCAGCGTTGGGACCCCCGGCAATGAGCAGTTCTTC. It yields the protein CSVGTPGNEQFF.

This chain connects TRBV11-2 to TRBJ2-3; D gene uncertain. The V end lost 6 bases, the J end lost 6 bases, and 19 bases lay between the germline ends. CDR1 and CDR2 from the germline V gene are SGHAT and FQNNGV. The CDR3 extends over 15 amino acids. DNA of the CDR3: TGTGCCAGCAGTGAGCTAGTCCTTTTGACGGATACGCAGTATTTT. Translation: CASSELVLLTDTQYF.

Judged by abundance, this clone is medium-sized. V gene TRBV5-6 combines with J gene TRBJ1-5, with D perhaps matching TRBD1 (5 bases). The CDR3 extends over 15 amino acids. Germline V gene data show CDR1 as SGHDT and CDR2 as YYEEEE. V was clipped by 4 bases and J by 2 bases, with 13 bases between them. The DNA for the CDR3 is TGTGCCAGCAGCCTTTGGGGCGGGGGCAATCAGCCCCAGCATTTT. Amino acid sequence: CASSLWGGGNQPQHF.

The chain employs TRBV5-4 and TRBJ1-3; the D is unclear. The CDR3 consists of 13 residues. Germline values: CDR1 SGHNT, CDR2 YYREEE (reference sequence). Trimming shortened V by 6 bases and J by 0 bases, and 7 bases separated the two germline ends. The CDR3 protein is CASKWSSGNTIYF. The CDR3 nucleotides read TGTGCCAGCAAGTGGAGCTCTGGAAACACCATATATTTT.

This clone was seen a handful of times. In DNA form, the CDR3 reads TGTGCCAGCAGTTCAGGGGGGGACACAGATACGCAGTATTTT. This translates into CASSSGGDTDTQYF. V and J are TRBV5-6 and TRBJ2-3; D may be TRBD1 or TRBD2 (7 bases each). The CDR3 runs 14 residues. Trimming removed 5 bases from V and 2 bases from J, with 12 bases in between. Germline lookup yields CDR1 SGHDT and CDR2 YYEEEE.

This clone occurred a few times. The rearrangement joins TRBV29-1 to TRBJ1-5, with D unclear. V was shortened by 5 bases and J by 5 bases, with 13 bases between the two germline ends. Looked up from germline, CDR1 is SQVTM and CDR2 is ANQGSEA. The CDR3 length is 13 residues. The CDR3 region is CSVRKAADQPQHF. The CDR3 bases are TGCAGCGTTCGAAAGGCAGCGGATCAGCCCCAGCATTTT. Based on the CDR3 plus reference TRBV29-1 and TRBJ1-5, the full variable domain is SAVISQKPSRDICQRGTSLTIQCQVDSQVTMMFWYRQQPGQSLTLIATANQGSEATYESGFVIDKFPISRPNLTFSTLTVSNMSPEDSSIYLCSVRKAADQPQHFGDGTRLSIL.

This clone was counted a few times. This chain links TRBV28 with TRBJ1-4; D gene uncertain. The V and J ends lost 3 bases and 8 bases respectively, with 13 bases between them. The CDR3 has 14 residues. CDR1 is MDHEN, CDR2 SYDVKM, per germline. The CDR3 region is CASSFGWEAEKLFF. In DNA form, the CDR3 reads TGTGCCAGCAGTTTCGGGTGGGAAGCCGAAAAACTGTTTTTT. The variable domain in full, with the rest retrieved from reference TRBV28 and TRBJ1-4, is DVKVTQSSRYLVKRTGEKVFLECVQDMDHENMFWYRQDPGLGLRLIYFSYDVKMKEKGDIPEGYSVSREKKERFSLILESASTNQTSMYLCASSFGWEAEKLFFGSGTQLSVL.

This clone was seen once. The genes are TRBV7-2 and TRBJ2-5; D is perhaps TRBD1 (5 bases). Germline CDR1 SGHTA, CDR2 FQGNSA. V lost 1 base and J lost 3, with 9 bases in between. CDR3 length equals 14 residues. This chain's CDR3 is CASSLEAREETQYF. CDR3 sequence (DNA): TGTGCCAGCAGCTTAGAGGCCAGGGAAGAGACCCAGTACTTC.

This clone is medium-sized. This sequence joins TRBV5-4 and TRBJ2-7; tentatively, D is TRBD1 (6 bases). Trimming shortened V by 2 bases and J by 2 bases, and 8 bases separated the two germline ends. Germline CDR1 is SGHNT and CDR2 is YYREEE (reference sequence). This CDR3 has 13 residues. CDR3 residues: CASSFRGAYEQYF. In DNA form, the CDR3 reads TGTGCCAGCAGCTTCAGGGGAGCCTACGAGCAGTACTTC.

There are a few counts of this clone. V and J are TRBV27 and TRBJ1-4; 7 bases map to TRBD1. The V and J ends lost 8 bases and 0 bases, in that order; junction bases with no gene match: 3. CDR3 size: 14 residues. From germline, CDR1 is MNHEY and CDR2 SMNVEV (reference sequence). The CDR3 protein is CASGGTATNEKLFF. CDR3 in DNA: TGTGCCAGCGGGGGGACAGCAACTAATGAAAAACTGTTTTTT. The full variable domain, its missing parts supplied by reference TRBV27 and TRBJ1-4, is EAQVTQNPRYLITVTGKKLTVTCSQNMNHEYMSWYRQDPGLGLRQIYYSMNVEVTDKGDVPEGYKVSRKEKRNFPLILESPSPNQTSLYFCASGGTATNEKLFFGSGTQLSVL.

By sample share, this clone is large. This sequence joins TRBV25-1 and TRBJ2-1, with D possibly called TRBD1 or TRBD2 (5 bases each). The germline V and J ends were trimmed by 6 bases and 9 bases, with 21 bases remaining between them. From germline, CDR1 is MGHDK and CDR2 SYGVNS. CDR3 length equals 15 residues. CDR3 coding DNA: TGTGCCAGCAGGACGTCCGGGGCCTCAGGCAGTGAGCAGTTCTTC. Amino acids: CASRTSGASGSEQFF.

To note about this clone: As the CDR3 is not closed by the conserved phenylalanine or tryptophan, this likely results from a read error. The DNA is left out, because the CDR3 cannot be placed on it with certainty; the CDR3 is given as TCRdb lists it. The chain joins TRBV15 to TRBJ1-2. Per the germline V gene, CDR1 is LNHNV and CDR2 is YYDKDF (reference sequence). The CDR3 length equals 14 residues, ends included. The CDR3 loop reads CATSMVIRCGKTYG.

This clone ranks as medium-sized (0.01 to 0.1%). The chain links TRBV30 to TRBJ2-1; either TRBD1 or TRBD2 may fit D (7 bases each). The V gene's germline CDR1 is GTSNPN and CDR2 SVGIG (reference sequence). Trimming stripped 3 bases from V and 2 bases from J, with 11 bases between. The CDR3 has 14 residues. CDR3 in DNA: TGTGCCTGGAGCAGGGGGGGCCCCTACAATGAGCAGTTCTTC. Translating it yields CAWSRGGPYNEQFF.

The genes are TRBV11-3 and TRBJ1-4; the D gene is possibly TRBD1 (6 bases). CDR1 and CDR2 from the germline V gene are SGHNT and YENEEA. V lost 1 base to trimming and J lost 0 bases, with 15 bases between them. This CDR3 has 18 residues. Here the CDR3 reads CASSLVRGSSSTNEKLFF. DNA of the CDR3: TGTGCCAGCAGCTTAGTTAGGGGGTCATCTTCAACTAATGAAAAACTGTTTTTT.

Only a few counts were recorded for this clone. The chain uses TRBV4-2 and TRBJ2-1; 9 bases agree with TRBD1. The CDR3 runs to 14 residues. With 5 bases clipped from V and 5 bases from J, the junction kept 4 bases outside the gene matches. Germline-derived CDR1 and CDR2 are LGHNA and YNFKEQ. As DNA, the CDR3 is TGTGCCAGCAGCGAAGGGACAGGGAACAATGAGCAGTTCTTC. Its translation: CASSEGTGNNEQFF.

In this sample, this clone turned up a few times. The genes are TRBV28 and TRBJ2-5; TRBD1 might be the D (5 bases). V lost 2 bases to trimming and J lost 0 bases, with 10 bases between them. CDR1 MDHEN and CDR2 SYDVKM come from the germline V gene. The CDR3 runs to 15 residues. This CDR3 is CASSLGQGYQETQYF. Here the CDR3 DNA reads TGTGCCAGCAGTTTAGGTCAGGGATACCAAGAGACCCAGTACTTC.

The chain recombines TRBV5-4 with TRBJ1-4, with D perhaps TRBD1 (5 bases). Per germline, CDR1 SGHNT and CDR2 YYREEE (reference sequence). V dropped 2 bases and J dropped 10 bases, with 12 bases sitting between them. The CDR3 sequence is 13 residues long. The CDR3 nucleotides read TGTGCCAGCAGCTTTAAACAGGACGGAAAACTGTTTTTT. It encodes CASSFKQDGKLFF.

The V and J genes are TRBV30 and TRBJ2-7, with D perhaps matching TRBD2 (6 bases). Trimming took 3 bases from V and 0 from J, leaving 12 bases between them. The CDR3 runs 14 residues. CDR1 and CDR2 from the germline V gene are GTSNPN and SVGIG (reference sequence). The CDR3 sequence: CAWSPAGSSYEQYF. CDR3 DNA: TGTGCCTGGAGCCCTGCGGGGAGCTCCTACGAGCAGTACTTC.

This clone is classed as medium-sized. V usage is TRBV18 and J usage is TRBJ1-5, with 10 positions matching TRBD1. With 5 bases clipped from V and 2 bases from J, the junction kept 3 bases outside the gene matches. The germline V gene has CDR1 KGHSH and CDR2 LQKENI. The CDR3 runs 15 residues. CDR3 amino acids: CASSSGTGGNQPQHF. In DNA form, the CDR3 reads TGTGCCAGCTCATCCGGGACAGGGGGCAATCAGCCCCAGCATTTT. The variable domain in full, with the rest retrieved from reference TRBV18 and TRBJ1-5, is NAGVMQNPRHLVRRRGQEARLRCSPMKGHSHVYWYRQLPEEGLKFMVYLQKENIIDESGMPKERFSAEFPKEGPSILRIQQVVRGDSAAYFCASSSGTGGNQPQHFGDGTRLSIL.

This clone was picked up a small number of times. The chain recombines TRBV28 with TRBJ2-3, with D perhaps matching TRBD1 (6 bases). The ends were cut back, 6 bases at V and 0 bases at J, with 13 bases in the middle. Germline V lookup: CDR1 MDHEN, CDR2 SYDVKM. CDR3 size: 15 residues. In DNA, the CDR3 is TGTGCCAGCAGGGCGGACAGTTCTAGCACAGATACGCAGTATTTT. It translates to CASRADSSSTDTQYF.

Written as DNA, the CDR3 is TGTGCCAGCAGCTTGGGGTATGGCTACACCTTC. It is translated as CASSLGYGYTF. The V and J genes are TRBV5-8 and TRBJ1-2; no clear D gene. Germline CDR1 and CDR2: SGHTS and YDEGEE. CDR3 size: 11 residues. V gave up 0 bases and J gave up 5 bases, with 2 bases separating them.

This clone is classed as medium-sized. The rearrangement links TRBV11-1 to TRBJ2-2, with TRBD1 matching 8 bases. The CDR3 contains 15 residues. V lost 5 bases to trimming and J lost 1 base; unmatched junction nucleotides: 3. Germline CDR1 is SGHAT and CDR2 is FQDESV (reference sequence). CDR3 residues: CASSLGTGNTGELFF. The CDR3 coding sequence is TGTGCCAGCAGCCTCGGGACAGGGAACACCGGGGAGCTGTTTTTT.

This clone has a handful of counts. This rearrangement joins TRBV7-2 to TRBJ2-5; 10 bases map to TRBD1. Trimming removed 5 bases from V and 5 bases from J; junction bases left unmatched: 11. Looked up from germline, CDR1 is SGHTA and CDR2 is FQGNSA. This CDR3 has 16 amino acids. CDR3 residues: CASSPLATGGAETQYF. For the CDR3, the DNA is TGTGCCAGCAGCCCTCTCGCGACAGGGGGCGCGGAGACCCAGTACTTC.

V usage is TRBV18 and J usage is TRBJ2-2; D gene uncertain. V lost 0 bases and J lost 3, with 26 bases in between. Looked up from germline, CDR1 is KGHSH and CDR2 is LQKENI. The CDR3 has 21 residues. CDR3 protein: CASSPPFGVGPSMTYTGELFF. In nucleotides, the CDR3 is TGTGCCAGCTCACCACCGTTCGGCGTAGGCCCATCCATGACTTACACCGGGGAGCTGTTTTTT.